This TCR beta chain derives from a study of blood T cell repertoires in COVID-19. On the study more broadly: Some COVID-19 samples were acute and others convalescent; all came from the United States, Italy and Spain. Sample material is recorded as cDNA or gDNA derived from T cells, B-cell-depleted T cells, or PBMCs.

Original processing notes: Estimated nucleated cell counts came from reference gene primer amplification. TCRdb keeps only in-frame clones here, not all; method: immunoSEQ multiplex PCR. That table gives V, J and clone size, and the DNA gave D and trimming. The data contain roughly 200,000 clones, approximately 87% of them singletons. Looked up from germline, CDR1 is SGHTA and CDR2 is FQGNSA. V was pared by 4 bases and J by 5 bases, with 11 bases between. The CDR3 is 13 amino acids. Sequenced input: peripheral blood. The gene calls are TRBV7-2 and TRBJ1-1; no clear D. The clonotype originates from a woman between 18 and 29 years old who had recovered from COVID-19. CDR3 in amino acids: CASSWNRGTEAFF. As DNA, the CDR3 is TGTGCCAGCAGCTGGAATCGAGGGACTGAAGCTTTCTTT.